These 26 T cell receptor beta chains came from one sample sequenced in a study of blood T cell repertoires in COVID-19. Using immunoSEQ multiplex PCR, the repertoire was profiled, and TCRdb retains in-frame clones only, with some absent. The sample has roughly 59,000 clones, around 80% seen once. Sequenced material: peripheral blood. The receptor source for this set is a human donor in a cohort sampled during active COVID-19.

The chain is built from TRBV2 and TRBJ2-2; 9 nucleotides line up with TRBD1. Germline V gives CDR1 SNHLY, CDR2 FYNNEI. J was trimmed by 3 bases and V by 6 bases; bases with no gene match: 2. The CDR3 consists of 14 residues. The CDR3 DNA follows: TGTGCCAGCAGAGGACAGGGGTACACCGGGGAGCTGTTTTTT. It translates to CASRGQGYTGELFF.

The V call is TRBV15, the J call TRBJ2-4; tentatively, D is TRBD2 (5 bases). Germline CDR1 LNHNV, CDR2 YYDKDF (reference sequence). Trimming took off 9 bases at V and 2 bases at J, with 11 bases between the two ends. The CDR3 runs to 13 residues. The CDR3 sequence: CATGSLSKNIQYF. Written as DNA, the CDR3 is TGTGCCACGGGGAGTTTATCCAAAAACATTCAGTACTTC.

The V call is TRBV11-2, the J call TRBJ1-2; tentatively, D is TRBD1 (6 bases). CDR1 is SGHAT and CDR2 is FQNNGV in the germline V gene. The CDR3 is 12 amino acids. V was pared by 8 bases and J by 4 bases, with 11 bases between. As DNA, the CDR3 is TGTGCCAGCGAGGGGGATGTCTATGGCTACACCTTC. Amino acids: CASEGDVYGYTF.

The chain combines TRBV4-2 with TRBJ2-1; possible D gene TRBD2, 6 bases. This CDR3 spans 21 amino acids. V lost 3 bases, J lost 10 bases, and 37 bases lay in between. Per germline, CDR1 LGHNA and CDR2 YNFKEQ. The CDR3 DNA reads TGTGCCAGCAGCCAGGACCCTCTAGCGAGTGGGAGATCTGCGTATTCGAGGGAGCAGTTCTTC. Translating it yields CASSQDPLASGRSAYSREQFF.

The gene calls are TRBV6-5 and TRBJ1-2; D possibly corresponds to TRBD1 (5 bases). Germline V gene lookup returns CDR1 MNHEY and CDR2 SVGAGI. The CDR3 length is 11 residues. V was cut by 6 bases and J by 7 bases, with 9 bases left in between. The CDR3 nucleotides are TGTGCCAGCAGCACAGGTAGTGGCTACACCTTC. Translation: CASSTGSGYTF.

The CDR3 coding sequence is TGTGCCAGTAGGCCCCGGACTAGCGGGACTCTAGCCAAAAACATTCAGTACTTC. This sequence encodes CASRPRTSGTLAKNIQYF. The chain is built from TRBV19 and TRBJ2-4; TRBD2 matches at 12 bases. Germline V gene lookup returns CDR1 LNHDA and CDR2 SQIVND (reference sequence). This CDR3 has 18 residues. V shed 6 bases and J 0 bases; nucleotides not matched to a gene: 9.

This sequence joins TRBV12-3 or TRBV12-4 and TRBJ2-7; 7 nucleotides line up with TRBD1. This CDR3 contains 13 residues. The V segment lost 5 bases and the J segment 6 bases; nucleotides outside the gene matches: 7. The CDR3 DNA is TGTGCCAGCAGTCGAACAGGGGACGGCGAGCAGTACTTC. It translates to CASSRTGDGEQYF.

The rearrangement joins TRBV5-1 to TRBJ2-3; perhaps TRBD1 as D (6 bases). There are 15 residues in the CDR3. The V end lost 3 bases, the J end lost 8 bases, and 19 bases lay between the germline ends. Germline assignment: CDR1 SGHRS and CDR2 YFSETQ. This CDR3 is CASSSGLAEQGTQYF. The CDR3 nucleotides are TGCGCCAGCAGCTCGGGGCTAGCTGAACAGGGTACGCAGTATTTT. The complete variable domain, with remaining parts taken from reference TRBV5-1 and TRBJ2-3, reads KAGVTQTPRYLIKTRGQQVTLSCSPISGHRSVSWYQQTPGQGLQFLFEYFSETQRNKGNFPGRFSGRQFSNSRSEMNVSTLELGDSALYLCASSSGLAEQGTQYFGPGTRLTVL.

This rearrangement joins TRBV18 to TRBJ1-5; TRBD1 might be the D (5 bases). CDR1 and CDR2 (germline): KGHSH, LQKENI. The CDR3 has 15 residues. V dropped 6 bases and J dropped 7 bases, with 19 bases sitting between them. Written as DNA, the CDR3 is TGTGCCAGCTCCCCGGGCTGGCAGGGTTTCCAGCCCCAGCATTTT. It yields the protein CASSPGWQGFQPQHF.

The gene calls are TRBV5-4 and TRBJ2-7; 11 bases align to TRBD1. CDR3 length: 13 residues. CDR1 is SGHNT and CDR2 is YYREEE in the germline V gene (reference sequence). V dropped 4 bases and J dropped 7; count of bases not matched to a gene: 4. In nucleotides, the CDR3 is TGTGCCAGCAGCGGACAGGGGGCTCGTGAGCAGTACTTC. This codes for CASSGQGAREQYF.

The count of this clone is one. The rearrangement links TRBV30 to TRBJ2-5, with D unresolved. Germline CDR1 is GTSNPN and CDR2 is SVGIG (reference sequence). The V and J ends lost 2 bases and 5 bases respectively, with 6 bases between them. The CDR3 consists of 11 residues. The CDR3 region has the DNA TGTGCCTGGAGTTCGTTGGAGACCCAGTACTTC. Protein product: CAWSSLETQYF.

The rearrangement links TRBV6-5 to TRBJ1-1; weak D call: TRBD1 (5 bases). The germline gives CDR1 MNHEY, CDR2 SVGAGI. The CDR3 sequence is 12 residues long. The V end lost 4 bases, the J end lost 11 bases, and 14 bases lay between the germline ends. The CDR3 DNA follows: TGTGCCAGCAGTTTTGGTACAGGAGCTGCTTTCTTT. This sequence encodes CASSFGTGAAFF.

CDR3 nucleotide sequence: TGCGCCAGCAGCTTTTCCAGGGGGCGCAACAATGAGCAGTTCTTC. Translating it yields CASSFSRGRNNEQFF. This chain uses TRBV5-1 with TRBJ2-1, with TRBD1 matching 8 bases. CDR3 length equals 15 residues. The germline gives CDR1 SGHRS, CDR2 YFSETQ. The V and J ends lost 2 bases and 5 bases, in that order; junction bases with no gene match: 6.

The chain uses TRBV18 and TRBJ1-2, with D perhaps matching TRBD1 (5 bases). Trimming took off 3 bases at V and 3 bases at J, with 11 bases between the two ends. The CDR3 extends over 14 amino acids. Germline CDR1 and CDR2: KGHSH and LQKENI. The chain's CDR3 is CASSPGRADYGYTF. In DNA form, the CDR3 reads TGTGCCAGCTCACCGGGCAGGGCGGACTATGGCTACACCTTC. The full variable domain, its missing parts supplied by reference TRBV18 and TRBJ1-2, is NAGVMQNPRHLVRRRGQEARLRCSPMKGHSHVYWYRQLPEEGLKFMVYLQKENIIDESGMPKERFSAEFPKEGPSILRIQQVVRGDSAAYFCASSPGRADYGYTFGSGTRLTVV.

The chain uses TRBV5-1 and TRBJ2-2, with TRBD1 as a possible D gene (6 bases). Germline CDR1 and CDR2: SGHRS and YFSETQ. CDR3 length equals 13 residues. V lost 3 bases and J 7 bases, leaving 10 bases between the germline ends. The CDR3 here is CASSSQGIGELFF. As DNA, the CDR3 is TGCGCCAGCAGCTCCCAGGGGATCGGGGAGCTGTTTTTT.

This rearrangement joins TRBV29-1 to TRBJ1-4; D might be TRBD1 (6 bases). Germline V gene lookup returns CDR1 SQVTM and CDR2 ANQGSEA. The CDR3 has 13 residues. Trimming removed 4 bases at V and 4 bases at J, with 10 bases between. The CDR3 DNA reads as TGCAGCGTTGGGACAGATATTAATGAAAAACTGTTTTTT. Protein sequence: CSVGTDINEKLFF.

The chain's CDR3 is CAFSGPGATNEKLFF. The CDR3 DNA is TGTGCCTTCTCAGGCCCCGGTGCAACTAATGAAAAACTGTTTTTT. This sequence joins TRBV27 and TRBJ1-4, with D uncertain. Germline V lookup: CDR1 MNHEY, CDR2 SMNVEV (reference sequence). Trimming took 11 bases from V and 0 from J, leaving 16 bases between them. The CDR3 extends over 15 amino acids.

V usage is TRBV5-1 and J usage is TRBJ2-3, with 7 bases aligning to TRBD2. Germline V gives CDR1 SGHRS, CDR2 YFSETQ. Trimming removed 0 bases from V and 12 bases from J; junction bases left unmatched: 4. This CDR3 has 12 residues. CDR3 sequence: CASSLVLAVQYF. The CDR3 bases are TGCGCCAGCAGCTTGGTGCTAGCGGTCCAGTATTTT.

The chain employs TRBV2 and TRBJ1-5, with TRBD1 matching over 11 bases. The junction had 9 bases not matched to a gene; V was cut back by 5 bases and J by 6 bases. This CDR3 is built from 16 residues. The germline gives CDR1 SNHLY, CDR2 FYNNEI. The CDR3 coding sequence is TGTGCCAGCAGTCGGCGGACAGGGGGCGCGGGTCAGCCCCAGCATTTT. This codes for CASSRRTGGAGQPQHF.

The CDR3 sequence: CASNKAGATDTQYF. Written as DNA, the CDR3 is TGTGCCAGCAACAAGGCGGGGGCCACAGATACGCAGTATTTT. The J gene is TRBJ2-3, the V gene TRBV4-2, with D possibly matching TRBD2 (7 bases). Germline lookup yields CDR1 LGHNA and CDR2 YNFKEQ. V was cut by 7 bases and J by 2 bases, with 13 bases left in between. This CDR3 is 14 amino acids long.

The chain carries TRBV9 and TRBJ1-1; tentative D call: TRBD1 (5 bases). CDR1 SGDLS and CDR2 YYNGEE come from the germline V gene. The CDR3 loop spans 13 amino acids. Trimming took 4 bases from V and 3 from J, leaving 10 bases between them. In DNA, the CDR3 is TGTGCCAGCAGCCATCAGGGATACACTGAAGCTTTCTTT. Translated, it gives CASSHQGYTEAFF.

This clone occurred once. The chain is built from TRBV5-1 and TRBJ2-1; 12 nucleotides match TRBD2. V shed 4 bases, J shed 7 bases, and the junction held 6 bases outside the gene matches. CDR3 length: 15 amino acids. From germline, CDR1 is SGHRS and CDR2 YFSETQ. In DNA, the CDR3 is TGCGCCAGCAGCCACCTGACTAGCGGGAGTAATGAGCAGTTCTTC. It is translated as CASSHLTSGSNEQFF.

The chain couples TRBV15 to TRBJ2-3; D is uncertain. Germline CDR1 is LNHNV and CDR2 is YYDKDF (reference sequence). V was trimmed by 3 bases and J by 6 bases, leaving 16 bases between them. The CDR3 runs 15 residues. CDR3 amino acids: CATSSLVTLRDTQYF. DNA for the CDR3: TGTGCCACCAGCAGCCTAGTGACCTTGAGGGATACGCAGTATTTT.

This clone is deemed medium-sized. The chain links TRBV3-1 (or the pseudogene TRBV3-2) to TRBJ2-7, with D hard to call. Germline values: CDR1 LGHDT, CDR2 YNNKEL (reference sequence). The CDR3 totals 18 residues. The V end was cut by 1 base, the J end by 0 bases, with 19 bases between. In DNA, the CDR3 is TGTGCCAGCAGCCAAGCCATGCGCCTTCCCGGGTCCTCCTACGAGCAGTACTTC. It translates to CASSQAMRLPGSSYEQYF.

This clone was detected once. The rearrangement links TRBV18 to TRBJ2-3, with TRBD2 matching 12 bases. J was trimmed by 3 bases and V by 4 bases; bases with no gene match: 5. The germline CDR1 and CDR2 sequences are KGHSH and LQKENI. The CDR3 covers 16 residues. The CDR3 loop is CASSLRTSGKTDTQYF. The CDR3 region has the DNA TGTGCCAGCTCACTCCGGACTAGCGGGAAAACAGATACGCAGTATTTT. The full variable domain, its missing parts supplied by reference TRBV18 and TRBJ2-3, is NAGVMQNPRHLVRRRGQEARLRCSPMKGHSHVYWYRQLPEEGLKFMVYLQKENIIDESGMPKERFSAEFPKEGPSILRIQQVVRGDSAAYFCASSLRTSGKTDTQYFGPGTRLTVL.

The chain combines TRBV5-1 with TRBJ2-5, with TRBD1 as a possible D gene (6 bases). V was shortened by 1 base and J by 5 bases, with 12 bases between the two germline ends. CDR1 is SGHRS and CDR2 is YFSETQ in the germline V gene. CDR3 length: 14 amino acids. Here the CDR3 reads CASSLMGAGETQYF. In nucleotides, the CDR3 is TGCGCCAGCAGCTTGATGGGGGCCGGGGAGACCCAGTACTTC.